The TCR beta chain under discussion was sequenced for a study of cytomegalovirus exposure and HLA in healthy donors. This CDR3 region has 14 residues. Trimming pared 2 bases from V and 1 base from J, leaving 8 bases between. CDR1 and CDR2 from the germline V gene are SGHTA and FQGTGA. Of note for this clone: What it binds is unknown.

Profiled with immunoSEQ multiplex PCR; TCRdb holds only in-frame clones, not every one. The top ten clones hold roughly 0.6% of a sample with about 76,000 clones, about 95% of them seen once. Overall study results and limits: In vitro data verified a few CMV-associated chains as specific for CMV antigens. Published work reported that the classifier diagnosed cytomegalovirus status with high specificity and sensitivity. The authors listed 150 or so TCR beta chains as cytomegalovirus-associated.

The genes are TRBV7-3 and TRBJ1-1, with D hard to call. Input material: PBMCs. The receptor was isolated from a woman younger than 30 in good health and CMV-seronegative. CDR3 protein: CASSLLTRNTEAFF. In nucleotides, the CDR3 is TGTGCCAGCAGCTTACTCACAAGGAACACTGAAGCTTTCTTT.